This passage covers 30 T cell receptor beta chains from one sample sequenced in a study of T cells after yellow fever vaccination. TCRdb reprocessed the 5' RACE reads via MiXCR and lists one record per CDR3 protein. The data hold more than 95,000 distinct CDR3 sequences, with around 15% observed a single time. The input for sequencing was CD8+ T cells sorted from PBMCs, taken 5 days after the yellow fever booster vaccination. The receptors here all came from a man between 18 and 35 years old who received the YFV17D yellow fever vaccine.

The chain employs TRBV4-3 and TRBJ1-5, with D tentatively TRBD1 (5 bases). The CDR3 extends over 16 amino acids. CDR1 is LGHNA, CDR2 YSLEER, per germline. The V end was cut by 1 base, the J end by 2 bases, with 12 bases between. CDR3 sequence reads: CASSQAWDAGNQPQHF. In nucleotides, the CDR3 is TGCGCCAGCAGCCAAGCCTGGGACGCGGGCAATCAGCCCCAGCATTTT.

CDR3 DNA: TGTGCCAGCAGTGGGGGGGTTAGCGGGGGTTCCTACAATGAGCAGTTCTTC. It specifies CASSGGVSGGSYNEQFF. The genes are TRBV6-2 or TRBV6-3 and TRBJ2-1; 9 bases agree with TRBD2. The J segment lost 1 base and the V segment lost 5 bases, leaving 9 bases of the junction unmatched. Germline assignment: CDR1 MNHEY and CDR2 SVGEGT. The CDR3 has 17 amino acids.

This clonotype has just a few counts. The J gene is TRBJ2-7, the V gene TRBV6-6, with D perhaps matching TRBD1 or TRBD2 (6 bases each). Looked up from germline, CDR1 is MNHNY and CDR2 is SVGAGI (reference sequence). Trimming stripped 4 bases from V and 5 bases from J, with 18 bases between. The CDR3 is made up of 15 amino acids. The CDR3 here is CASSWGFGGKNEQYV. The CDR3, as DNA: TGTGCCAGCAGTTGGGGGTTCGGGGGCAAGAACGAGCAGTACGTC.

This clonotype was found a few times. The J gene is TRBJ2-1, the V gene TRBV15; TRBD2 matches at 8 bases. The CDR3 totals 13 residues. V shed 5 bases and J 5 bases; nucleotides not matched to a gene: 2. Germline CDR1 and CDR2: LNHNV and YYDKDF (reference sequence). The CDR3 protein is CATSGTRNNEQFF. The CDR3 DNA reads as TGTGCCACCAGCGGGACTAGGAACAATGAGCAGTTCTTC.

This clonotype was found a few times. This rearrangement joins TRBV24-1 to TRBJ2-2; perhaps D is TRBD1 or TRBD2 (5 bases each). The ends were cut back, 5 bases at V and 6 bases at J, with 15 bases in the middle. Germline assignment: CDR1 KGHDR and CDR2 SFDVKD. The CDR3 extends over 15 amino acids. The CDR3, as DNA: TGTGCCACCAGTGCTCGGGACGCACCCCCCGGGGAGCTGTTTTTT. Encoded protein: CATSARDAPPGELFF.

DNA of the CDR3: TGCGCCAGCAGCCAAGCTCGCAGGGGAGGCTCACCCCTCCACTTT. Amino acid sequence: CASSQARRGGSPLHF. The V gene is TRBV4-3, the J gene TRBJ1-6; the D gene is possibly TRBD1 (6 bases). The germline V gene encodes CDR1 LGHNA and CDR2 YSLEER. CDR3 length: 15 residues. The V gene lost 1 base and the J gene lost 10 bases, with 14 bases spanning the gap.

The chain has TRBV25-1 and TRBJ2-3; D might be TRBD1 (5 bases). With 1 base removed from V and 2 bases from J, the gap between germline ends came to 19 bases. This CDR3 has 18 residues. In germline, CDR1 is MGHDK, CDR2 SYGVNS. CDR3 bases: TGTGCCAGCAGTGAATCTTTGACAGCGATGCCCTACACAGATACGCAGTATTTT. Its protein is CASSESLTAMPYTDTQYF.

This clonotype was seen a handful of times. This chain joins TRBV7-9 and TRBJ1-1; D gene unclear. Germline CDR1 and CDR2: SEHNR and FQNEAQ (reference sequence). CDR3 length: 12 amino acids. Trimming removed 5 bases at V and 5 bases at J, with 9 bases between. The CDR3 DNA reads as TGTGCCAGCAGCCTTTACATTACTGAAGCTTTCTTT. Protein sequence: CASSLYITEAFF.

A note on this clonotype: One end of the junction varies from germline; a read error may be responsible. The DNA of the CDR3 is TGTGCTAGCAGCGACAGGTTTTTAACCGGGGAGCTGTTTTTT. Translating it yields CASSDRFLTGELFF. The chain joins TRBV7-7 to TRBJ2-2; tentatively, D is TRBD1 (6 bases). The germline gives CDR1 SSHAT, CDR2 FNYEAQ (reference sequence). CDR3 size: 14 residues.

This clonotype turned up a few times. The CDR3: CASSVLGRNTGELFF. CDR3 DNA: TGTGCCAGCAGCGTATTGGGCAGGAACACCGGGGAGCTGTTTTTT. The chain recombines TRBV9 with TRBJ2-2; no reliable D call. CDR3 length: 15 residues. Deletions cut 1 base from V and 1 base from J, with 8 bases between. Germline CDR1 reads SGDLS; CDR2 reads YYNGEE.

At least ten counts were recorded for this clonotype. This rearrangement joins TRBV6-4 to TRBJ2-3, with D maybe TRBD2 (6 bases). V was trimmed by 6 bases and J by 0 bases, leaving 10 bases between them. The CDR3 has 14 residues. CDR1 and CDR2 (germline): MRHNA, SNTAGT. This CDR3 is CASRAGTSTDTQYF. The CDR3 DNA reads TGTGCCAGCAGGGCCGGGACTAGCACAGATACGCAGTATTTT.

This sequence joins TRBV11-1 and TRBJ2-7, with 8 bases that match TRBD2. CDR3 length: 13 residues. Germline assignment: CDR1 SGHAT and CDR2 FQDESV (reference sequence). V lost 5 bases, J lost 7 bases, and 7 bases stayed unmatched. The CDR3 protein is CASSRGLAGEQYV. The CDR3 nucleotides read TGTGCCAGCAGCCGGGGGTTAGCGGGAGAGCAGTACGTC.

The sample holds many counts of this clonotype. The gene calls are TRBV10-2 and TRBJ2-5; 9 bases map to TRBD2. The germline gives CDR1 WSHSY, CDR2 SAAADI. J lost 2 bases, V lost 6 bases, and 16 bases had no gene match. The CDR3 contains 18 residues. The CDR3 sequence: CASRRGTSLTFRQETQYF. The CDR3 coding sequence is TGCGCCAGCAGGAGGGGGACTAGCCTGACATTTAGGCAAGAGACCCAGTACTTC.

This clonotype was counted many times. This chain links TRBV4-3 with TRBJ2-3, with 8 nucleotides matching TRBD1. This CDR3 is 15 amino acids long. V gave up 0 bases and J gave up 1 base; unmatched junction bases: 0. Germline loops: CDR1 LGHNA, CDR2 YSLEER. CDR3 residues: CASSQDRGRTDTQYF. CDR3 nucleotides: TGCGCCAGCAGCCAAGACAGGGGGCGCACAGATACGCAGTATTTT.

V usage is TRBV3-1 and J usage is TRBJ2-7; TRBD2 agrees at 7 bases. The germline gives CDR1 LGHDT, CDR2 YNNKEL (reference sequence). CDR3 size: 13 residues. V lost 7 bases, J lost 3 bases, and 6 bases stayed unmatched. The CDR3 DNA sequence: TGTGCCAGCACCCCTACGGGGGGCTACGAGCAGTACTTC. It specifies CASTPTGGYEQYF.

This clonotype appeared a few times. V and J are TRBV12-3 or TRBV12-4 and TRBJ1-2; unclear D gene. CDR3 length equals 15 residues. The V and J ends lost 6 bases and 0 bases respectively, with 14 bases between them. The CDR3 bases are TGTGCCAGCAGCCCGACCCTTGTAACTAACTATGGCTACACCTTC. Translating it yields CASSPTLVTNYGYTF.

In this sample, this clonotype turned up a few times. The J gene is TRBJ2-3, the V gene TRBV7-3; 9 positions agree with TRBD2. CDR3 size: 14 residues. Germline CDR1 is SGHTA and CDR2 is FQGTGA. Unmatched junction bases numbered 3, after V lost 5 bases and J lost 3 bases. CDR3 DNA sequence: TGTGCCAGCAGCGTAGCGGGGGCAACAGATACGCAGTATTTT. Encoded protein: CASSVAGATDTQYF.

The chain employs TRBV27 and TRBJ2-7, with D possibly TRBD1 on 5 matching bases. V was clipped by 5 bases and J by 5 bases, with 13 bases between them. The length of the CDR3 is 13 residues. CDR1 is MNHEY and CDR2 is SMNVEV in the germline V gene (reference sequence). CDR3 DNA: TGTGCCAGCAGTCCCCGGACACTGAACGAGCAGTACTTC. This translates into CASSPRTLNEQYF.

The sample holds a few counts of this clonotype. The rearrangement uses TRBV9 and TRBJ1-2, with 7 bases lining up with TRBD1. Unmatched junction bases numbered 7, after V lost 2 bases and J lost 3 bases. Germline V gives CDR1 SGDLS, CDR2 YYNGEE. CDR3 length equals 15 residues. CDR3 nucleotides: TGTGCCAGCAGCGTCAAGGGGGCGCCGGACTATGGCTACACCTTC. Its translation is CASSVKGAPDYGYTF.

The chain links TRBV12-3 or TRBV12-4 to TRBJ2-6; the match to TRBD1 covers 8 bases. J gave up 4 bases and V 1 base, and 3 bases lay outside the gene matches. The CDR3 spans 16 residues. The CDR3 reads CASSLEDRVGANVLTF. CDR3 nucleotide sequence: TGTGCCAGCAGTTTAGAGGACAGGGTGGGGGCCAACGTCCTGACTTTC.

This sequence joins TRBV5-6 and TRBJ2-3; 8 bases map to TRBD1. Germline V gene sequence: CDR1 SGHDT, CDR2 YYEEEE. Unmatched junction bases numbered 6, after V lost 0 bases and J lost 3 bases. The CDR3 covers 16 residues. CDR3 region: CASSLAGQGWTDTQYF. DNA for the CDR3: TGTGCCAGCAGCTTGGCCGGACAGGGATGGACAGATACGCAGTATTTT.

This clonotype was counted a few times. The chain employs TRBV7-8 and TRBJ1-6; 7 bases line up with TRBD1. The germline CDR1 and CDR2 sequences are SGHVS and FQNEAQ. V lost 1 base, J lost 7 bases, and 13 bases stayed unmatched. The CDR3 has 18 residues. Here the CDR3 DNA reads TGTGCCAGCAGCTTAGAATACGGGCGGGACAGACGGAATTCACCCCTCCACTTT. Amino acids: CASSLEYGRDRRNSPLHF.

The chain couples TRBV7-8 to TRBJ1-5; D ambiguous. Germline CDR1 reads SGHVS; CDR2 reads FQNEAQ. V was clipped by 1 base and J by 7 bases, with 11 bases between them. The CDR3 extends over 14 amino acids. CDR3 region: CASSLDRGGQPQHF. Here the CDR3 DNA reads TGTGCCAGCAGCTTAGATCGGGGAGGGCAGCCCCAGCATTTT.

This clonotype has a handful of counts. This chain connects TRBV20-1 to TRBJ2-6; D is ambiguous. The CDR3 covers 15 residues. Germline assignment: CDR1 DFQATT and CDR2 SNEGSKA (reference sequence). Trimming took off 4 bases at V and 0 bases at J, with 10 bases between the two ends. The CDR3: CSATRTSSGANVLTF. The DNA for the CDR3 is TGCAGTGCTACCAGGACCAGCTCTGGGGCCAACGTCCTGACTTTC.

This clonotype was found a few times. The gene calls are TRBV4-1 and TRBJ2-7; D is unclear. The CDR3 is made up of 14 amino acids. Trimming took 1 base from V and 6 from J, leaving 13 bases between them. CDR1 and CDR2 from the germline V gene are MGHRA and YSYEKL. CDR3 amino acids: CASSQVLRLSEQYF. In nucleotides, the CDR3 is TGCGCCAGCAGCCAAGTCTTGCGACTTAGCGAGCAGTACTTC.

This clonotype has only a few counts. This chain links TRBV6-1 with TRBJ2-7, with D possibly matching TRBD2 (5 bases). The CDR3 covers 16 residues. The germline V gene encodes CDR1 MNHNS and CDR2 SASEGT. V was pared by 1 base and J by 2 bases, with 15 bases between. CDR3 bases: TGTGCCAGCAGTGAAGGAGACTACGCCCCGGCCTACGAGCAGTACTTC. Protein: CASSEGDYAPAYEQYF.

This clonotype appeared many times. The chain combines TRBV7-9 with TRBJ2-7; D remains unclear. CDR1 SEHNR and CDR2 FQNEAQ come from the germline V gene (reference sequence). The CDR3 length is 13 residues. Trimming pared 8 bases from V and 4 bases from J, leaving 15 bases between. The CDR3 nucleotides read TGTGCCAGCCAAAAGAGTTTACCATACGAGCAGTACGTC. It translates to CASQKSLPYEQYV.

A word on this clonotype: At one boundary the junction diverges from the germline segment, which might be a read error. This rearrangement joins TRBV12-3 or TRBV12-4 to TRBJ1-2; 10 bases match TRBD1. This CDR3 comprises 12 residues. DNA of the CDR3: TGTGCCAGCCGAGACAGGGGGCTCCGTTCATCCTTC. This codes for CASRDRGLRSSF.

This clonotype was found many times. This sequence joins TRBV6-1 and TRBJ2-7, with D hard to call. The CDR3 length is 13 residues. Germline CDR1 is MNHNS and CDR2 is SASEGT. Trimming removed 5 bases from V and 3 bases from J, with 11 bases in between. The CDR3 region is CASSPLGSYEQYF. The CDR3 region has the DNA TGTGCCAGCAGTCCGCTTGGCAGCTACGAGCAGTACTTC.

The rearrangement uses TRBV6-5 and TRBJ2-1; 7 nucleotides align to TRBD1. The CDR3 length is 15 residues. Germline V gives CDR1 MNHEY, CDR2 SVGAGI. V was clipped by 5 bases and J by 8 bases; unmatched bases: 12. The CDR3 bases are TGTGCCAGCAGTCGAATAATACAGGGGATCGATGAGCAGTTCTTC. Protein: CASSRIIQGIDEQFF.